Below, 18 T cell receptor beta chains from the same sample are listed, as sequenced in a study of blood T cell repertoires in COVID-19. Generated by immunoSEQ multiplex PCR, the TCRdb table keeps only in-frame clones and is missing some. The sample lists 45,000 to 50,000 clones, 75% to 85% occurring once. The sample consisted of peripheral blood. The receptors were sampled from a man aged 40-49 years with acute or convalescent COVID-19.

The J gene is TRBJ2-2, the V gene TRBV5-1, with D perhaps matching TRBD1 (5 bases). The V end was cut by 7 bases, the J end by 6 bases, with 10 bases between. The CDR3 runs to 12 residues. In germline, CDR1 is SGHRS, CDR2 YFSETQ. The CDR3 sequence is CASCPGPGELFF. For the CDR3, the DNA is TGCGCCAGCTGCCCAGGGCCCGGGGAGCTGTTTTTT.

V usage is TRBV4-3 and J usage is TRBJ2-4; unclear D gene. Germline V lookup: CDR1 LGHNA, CDR2 YSLEER. The V end was cut by 0 bases, the J end by 6 bases, with 6 bases between. The CDR3 length is 13 residues. The CDR3 bases are TGCGCCAGCAGCCAAGACTTCAGAAACATTCAGTACTTC. Translation: CASSQDFRNIQYF.

The chain is built from TRBV28 and TRBJ1-2, with 8 bases lining up with TRBD1. The CDR3 totals 13 residues. CDR1 is MDHEN and CDR2 is SYDVKM in the germline V gene. With 7 bases clipped from V and 4 bases from J, the junction kept 5 bases outside the gene matches. The CDR3 is CASTRDRPYGYTF. The CDR3 DNA reads as TGTGCCAGCACCCGGGACAGGCCCTATGGCTACACCTTC.

This sequence joins TRBV12-3 or TRBV12-4 and TRBJ1-1, with a tentative D call TRBD1 (6 bases). Trimming took off 8 bases at V and 6 bases at J, with 13 bases between the two ends. The length of the CDR3 is 12 residues. The CDR3 DNA sequence: TGTGCCAGCCAGGGGCAGACCTCTGAAGCTTTCTTT. Residues: CASQGQTSEAFF.

The chain uses TRBV28 and TRBJ1-6; 7 bases align to TRBD1. CDR1 MDHEN and CDR2 SYDVKM come from the germline V gene. The V segment lost 7 bases and the J segment 5 bases; nucleotides outside the gene matches: 17. The CDR3 consists of 18 residues. The CDR3 is CASTSRTGRTRDNSPLHF. The CDR3 DNA reads TGTGCCAGCACGTCCCGGACAGGTAGAACAAGAGATAATTCACCCCTCCACTTT. Complete variable domain (other parts from reference TRBV28 and TRBJ1-6): DVKVTQSSRYLVKRTGEKVFLECVQDMDHENMFWYRQDPGLGLRLIYFSYDVKMKEKGDIPEGYSVSREKKERFSLILESASTNQTSMYLCASTSRTGRTRDNSPLHFGNGTRLTVT.

The gene calls are TRBV5-1 and TRBJ2-7; the match to TRBD2 covers 7 bases. The CDR3 consists of 15 residues. CDR1 and CDR2 (germline): SGHRS, YFSETQ. The J segment lost 3 bases and the V segment lost 5 bases, leaving 11 bases of the junction unmatched. CDR3 residues: CASRPYLAENYEQYF. The CDR3, as DNA: TGCGCCAGCAGACCTTATCTAGCGGAGAACTACGAGCAGTACTTC.

The rearrangement joins TRBV2 to TRBJ1-2, with 7 bases lining up with TRBD1. This CDR3 has 14 residues. Germline CDR1 is SNHLY and CDR2 is FYNNEI. The J segment lost 7 bases and the V segment lost 6 bases, leaving 11 bases of the junction unmatched. The CDR3 loop reads CASRGTVLVGGYTF. Written as DNA, the CDR3 is TGTGCCAGCAGAGGGACAGTTCTTGTTGGTGGCTACACCTTC.

V gene TRBV5-1 combines with J gene TRBJ1-6; 8 positions match TRBD1. The CDR3 is 17 residues long. CDR1 and CDR2 (germline): SGHRS, YFSETQ. Losses at the gene ends were 1 base for V and 6 bases for J; bases not matched to a gene: 9. DNA for the CDR3: TGCGCCAGCAGCTTGTCCGCCTCCCAGGGGGCTAATTCACCCCTCCACTTT. It translates to CASSLSASQGANSPLHF.

This clone was observed a single time. The chain uses TRBV9 and TRBJ1-6; D may be TRBD1 (5 bases). V gave up 3 bases and J gave up 7 bases, with 14 bases separating them. Germline V gene sequence: CDR1 SGDLS, CDR2 YYNGEE. CDR3 size: 15 residues. CDR3 DNA: TGTGCCAGCAGCGCTCCCGGGGGAAGAAATTCACCCCTCCACTTT. Protein product: CASSAPGGRNSPLHF. Supplemented by reference TRBV9 and TRBJ1-6, the full variable domain reads DSGVTQTPKHLITATGQRVTLRCSPRSGDLSVYWYQQSLDQGLQFLIQYYNGEERAKGNILERFSAQQFPDLHSELNLSSLELGDSALYFCASSAPGGRNSPLHFGNGTRLTVT.

The chain combines TRBV4-1 with TRBJ1-2; D gene uncertain. Looked up from germline, CDR1 is MGHRA and CDR2 is YSYEKL. Trimming took off 0 bases at V and 4 bases at J, with 12 bases between the two ends. This CDR3 region has 15 residues. The CDR3 reads CASSQERNSFYGYTF. Written as DNA, the CDR3 is TGCGCCAGCAGCCAAGAAAGGAACAGCTTCTATGGCTACACCTTC.

This clone has only a few counts. The chain is built from TRBV2 and TRBJ2-7; D is unresolved. Germline-derived CDR1 and CDR2 are SNHLY and FYNNEI. Between the trimmed V and J ends, which lost 9 bases and 0 bases, there was a span of 12 bases. The CDR3 is made up of 13 amino acids. The DNA for the CDR3 is TGTGCCAGTGGAGCCGTTTTCTCCTACGAGCAGTACTTC. As protein: CASGAVFSYEQYF.

V is TRBV5-1 and J is TRBJ2-5, with 8 bases aligning to TRBD2. CDR1 and CDR2 (germline): SGHRS, YFSETQ. The CDR3 length is 15 residues. The J segment lost 1 base and the V segment lost 2 bases, leaving 4 bases of the junction unmatched. The CDR3 coding sequence is TGCGCCAGCAGCTTTGGCGGGGGGCTCCAAGAGACCCAGTACTTC. It codes for CASSFGGGLQETQYF. Full variable domain (rest looked up from reference TRBV5-1 and TRBJ2-5): KAGVTQTPRYLIKTRGQQVTLSCSPISGHRSVSWYQQTPGQGLQFLFEYFSETQRNKGNFPGRFSGRQFSNSRSEMNVSTLELGDSALYLCASSFGGGLQETQYFGPGTRLLVL.

This chain connects TRBV28 to TRBJ2-3, with 7 positions matching TRBD2. V trimming: 6 bases; J trimming: 0 bases; junction bases outside the gene matches: 18. CDR1 MDHEN and CDR2 SYDVKM come from the germline V gene. The length of the CDR3 is 19 residues. Here the CDR3 reads CASSLGPLFRGESTDTQYF. Here the CDR3 DNA reads TGTGCCAGCAGCTTAGGGCCACTTTTCCGGGGGGAAAGCACAGATACGCAGTATTTT.

The J gene is TRBJ2-1, the V gene TRBV7-3, with unresolved D. Germline-derived CDR1 and CDR2 are SGHTA and FQGTGA. The CDR3 is made up of 13 amino acids. Between the trimmed V and J ends, which lost 2 bases and 5 bases, there was a span of 7 bases. The CDR3 sequence: CASSLGADNEQFF. CDR3 in DNA: TGTGCCAGCAGCTTAGGTGCGGACAATGAGCAGTTCTTC. The variable domain in full, completed from reference TRBV7-3 and TRBJ2-1, reads GAGVSQTPSNKVTEKGKYVELRCDPISGHTALYWYRQSLGQGPEFLIYFQGTGAADDSGLPNDRFFAVRPEGSVSTLKIQRTERGDSAVYLCASSLGADNEQFFGPGTRLTVL.

The count of this clone is one. V gene TRBV19 combines with J gene TRBJ1-6; the match to TRBD1 covers 8 bases. The trim removed 4 bases at V and 9 bases at J, leaving 8 bases unmatched. The germline gives CDR1 LNHDA, CDR2 SQIVND (reference sequence). This CDR3 has 15 residues. CDR3 sequence reads: CASSTGQGRGSPLHF. CDR3 bases: TGTGCCAGTAGTACCGGACAGGGACGCGGTTCACCCCTCCACTTT.

The chain has TRBV9 and TRBJ2-2; 7 bases map to TRBD1. The CDR3 consists of 19 residues. Germline V gene sequence: CDR1 SGDLS, CDR2 YYNGEE. Trimming at V came to 1 base and at J to 6 bases, leaving 18 bases not matched to a gene. The CDR3 spells CASSVQTTRQGELPGELFF. CDR3 DNA sequence: TGTGCCAGCAGCGTACAGACGACAAGACAGGGAGAATTGCCCGGGGAGCTGTTTTTT. The whole variable domain, remainder taken from reference TRBV9 and TRBJ2-2, is DSGVTQTPKHLITATGQRVTLRCSPRSGDLSVYWYQQSLDQGLQFLIQYYNGEERAKGNILERFSAQQFPDLHSELNLSSLELGDSALYFCASSVQTTRQGELPGELFFGEGSRLTVL.

This chain joins TRBV2 and TRBJ1-2; perhaps TRBD1 as D (5 bases). The CDR3 runs 15 residues. The V end lost 6 bases, the J end lost 8 bases, and 22 bases lay between the germline ends. Germline CDR1 reads SNHLY; CDR2 reads FYNNEI. The CDR3 protein is CASSAPGRGETGYTF. The CDR3 nucleotides are TGTGCCAGCAGCGCACCGGGGCGGGGGGAGACGGGCTACACCTTC.

The gene calls are TRBV5-1 and TRBJ1-1; maybe TRBD1 (5 bases). Trimming stripped 4 bases from V and 5 bases from J, with 15 bases between. Germline CDR1 is SGHRS and CDR2 is YFSETQ. This CDR3 comprises 14 residues. CDR3 coding DNA: TGCGCCAGCAGCCCCTGGGGGGTAAGGACTGAAGCTTTCTTT. Translating it yields CASSPWGVRTEAFF.